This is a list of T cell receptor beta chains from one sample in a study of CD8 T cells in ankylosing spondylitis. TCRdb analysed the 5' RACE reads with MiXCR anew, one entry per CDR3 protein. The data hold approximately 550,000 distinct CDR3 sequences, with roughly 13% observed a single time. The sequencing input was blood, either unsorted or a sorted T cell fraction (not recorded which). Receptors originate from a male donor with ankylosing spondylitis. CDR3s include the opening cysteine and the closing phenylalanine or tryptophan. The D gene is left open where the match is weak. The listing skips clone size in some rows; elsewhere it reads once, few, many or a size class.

TGTGCCAGCAGCCCGCCATCGGGAACGGGGGTAATCTCCTACAATGAGCAGTTCTTC | CASSPPSGTGVISYNEQFF | TRBV11-1 | few | NA | TRBJ2-1
TGTGCCAGCTCACCACCGAGCAGGGTGAAGGAGGCGCAGTATTTT | CASSPPSRVKEAQYF | TRBV18 | NA | NA | TRBJ2-3
TGCGCCAGCAGCCATGATCGCCGGACAGGGGGCGAAAACATTCAGTACTTC | CASSHDRRTGGENIQYF | TRBV4-1 | few | TRBD1 | TRBJ2-4
TGTGCCACCCGGACTAGCACAGATACGCAGTATTTT | CATRTSTDTQYF | TRBV25-1 | few | NA | TRBJ2-3
TGCAGCGTTGATGACAGGGGCACAGATACGCAGTATTTT | CSVDDRGTDTQYF | TRBV29-1 | NA | TRBD1 | TRBJ2-3
TGTGCCAGCAGTCGCGGCGGCCTGGGAAGCAATGAGCAGTTCTTC | CASSRGGLGSNEQFF | TRBV12-3/TRBV12-4 | many | NA | TRBJ2-1
TGCAGTGGTATTGGGCGGGTGCAGTTCTTC | CSGIGRVQFF | TRBV29-1 | many | NA | TRBJ2-1
TGTGCCAGCAGTTCTTTCGGACTAGTGGTCGGGGAGCTGTTTTTT | CASSSFGLVVGELFF | TRBV27 | NA | TRBD2 | TRBJ2-2
TGCAGTGCCCAAGCCGTCGTAGGGGGCAATCAGCCCCAGCATTTT | CSAQAVVGGNQPQHF | TRBV20-1 | NA | NA | TRBJ1-5
TGTGCCAGCTCACCAGGGGGATCTAACTATGGCTACACCTTC | CASSPGGSNYGYTF | TRBV18 | NA | NA | TRBJ1-2